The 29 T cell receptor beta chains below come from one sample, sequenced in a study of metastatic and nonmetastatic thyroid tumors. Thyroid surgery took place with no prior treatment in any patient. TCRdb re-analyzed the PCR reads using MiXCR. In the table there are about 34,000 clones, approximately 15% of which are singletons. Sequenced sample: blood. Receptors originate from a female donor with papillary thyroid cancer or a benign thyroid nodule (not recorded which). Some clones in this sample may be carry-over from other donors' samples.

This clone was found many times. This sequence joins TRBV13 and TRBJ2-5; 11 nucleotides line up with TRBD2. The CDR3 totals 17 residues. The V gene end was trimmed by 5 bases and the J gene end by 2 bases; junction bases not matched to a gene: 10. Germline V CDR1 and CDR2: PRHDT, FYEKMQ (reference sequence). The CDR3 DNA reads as TGTGCCAGCAGCCCGCAGGGTCGACTAGCGGGACAAGAGACCCAGTACTTC. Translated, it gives CASSPQGRLAGQETQYF.

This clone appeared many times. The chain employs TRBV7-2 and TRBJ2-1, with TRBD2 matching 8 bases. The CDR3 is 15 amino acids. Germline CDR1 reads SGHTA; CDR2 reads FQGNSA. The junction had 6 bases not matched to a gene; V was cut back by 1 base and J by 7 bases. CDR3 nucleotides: TGTGCCAGCAGCTTAGTCGAGACTAGCGCGAATGAGCAGTTCTTC. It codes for CASSLVETSANEQFF.

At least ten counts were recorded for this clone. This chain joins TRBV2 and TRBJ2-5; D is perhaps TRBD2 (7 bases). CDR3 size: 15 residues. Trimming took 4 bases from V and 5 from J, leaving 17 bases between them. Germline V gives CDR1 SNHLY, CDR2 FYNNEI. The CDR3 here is CASSAAAGRGETQYF. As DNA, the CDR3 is TGTGCCAGCAGTGCCGCAGCGGGGAGGGGGGAGACCCAGTACTTC.

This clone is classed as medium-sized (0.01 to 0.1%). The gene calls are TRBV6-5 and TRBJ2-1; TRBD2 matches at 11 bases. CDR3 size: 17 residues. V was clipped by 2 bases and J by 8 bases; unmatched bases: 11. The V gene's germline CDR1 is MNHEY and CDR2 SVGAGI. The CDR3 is CASSYLETSGSPHEQFF. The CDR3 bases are TGTGCCAGCAGTTACCTAGAAACTAGCGGGAGCCCCCATGAGCAGTTCTTC.

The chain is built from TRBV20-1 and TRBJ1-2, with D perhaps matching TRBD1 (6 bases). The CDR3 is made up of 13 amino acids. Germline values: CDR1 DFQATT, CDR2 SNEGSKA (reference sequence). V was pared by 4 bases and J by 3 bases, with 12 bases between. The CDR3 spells CSATGEGDYGYTF. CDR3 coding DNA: TGCAGTGCTACAGGGGAGGGGGACTATGGCTACACCTTC.

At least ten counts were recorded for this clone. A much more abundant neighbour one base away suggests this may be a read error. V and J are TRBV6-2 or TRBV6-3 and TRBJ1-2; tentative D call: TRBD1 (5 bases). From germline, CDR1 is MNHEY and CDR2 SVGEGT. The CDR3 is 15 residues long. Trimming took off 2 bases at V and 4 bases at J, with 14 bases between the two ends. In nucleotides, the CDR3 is TGTGCCAGCAGTTACGGCCGGGGGTATAGCTATGGCTACACCTTC. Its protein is CASSYGRGYSYGYTF.

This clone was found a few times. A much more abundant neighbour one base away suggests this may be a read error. The CDR3 spells CASMSSYNEQFF. Here the CDR3 DNA reads TGCGCCAGCATGAGCTCCTACAATGAGCAGTTCTTC. The chain is built from TRBV10-2 and TRBJ2-1; unclear D gene. CDR3 size: 12 residues. Trimming stripped 7 bases from V and 0 bases from J, with 4 bases between. Looked up from germline, CDR1 is WSHSY and CDR2 is SAAADI.

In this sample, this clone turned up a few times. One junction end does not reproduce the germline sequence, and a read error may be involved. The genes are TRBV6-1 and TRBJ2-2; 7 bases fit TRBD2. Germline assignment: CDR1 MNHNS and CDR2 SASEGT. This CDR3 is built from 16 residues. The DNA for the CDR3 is TGTGCCAGCAGTGAACTGCCTAGCGGTACCACCTGGGAGCTGTTTTTT. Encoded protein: CASSELPSGTTWELFF.

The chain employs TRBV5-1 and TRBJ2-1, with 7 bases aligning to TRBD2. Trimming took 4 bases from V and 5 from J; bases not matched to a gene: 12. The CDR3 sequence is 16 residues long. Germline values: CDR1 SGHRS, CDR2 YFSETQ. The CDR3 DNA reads TGCGCCAGCAGCCGATTCAAGGGGACTACCAACAATGAGCAGTTCTTC. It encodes CASSRFKGTTNNEQFF.

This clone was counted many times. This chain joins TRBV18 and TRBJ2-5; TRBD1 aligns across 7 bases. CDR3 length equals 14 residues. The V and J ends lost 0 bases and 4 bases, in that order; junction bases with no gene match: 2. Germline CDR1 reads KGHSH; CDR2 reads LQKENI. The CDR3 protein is CASSPPPGGETQYF. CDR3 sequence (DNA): TGTGCCAGCTCACCACCGCCAGGGGGAGAGACCCAGTACTTC.

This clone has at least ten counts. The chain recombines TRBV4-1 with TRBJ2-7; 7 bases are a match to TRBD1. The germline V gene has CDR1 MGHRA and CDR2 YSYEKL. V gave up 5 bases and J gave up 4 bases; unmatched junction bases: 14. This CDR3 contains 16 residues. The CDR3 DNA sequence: TGCGCCAGCAGCTTCACCATAACAGGGGAAATTTACGAGCAGTACTTC. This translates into CASSFTITGEIYEQYF.

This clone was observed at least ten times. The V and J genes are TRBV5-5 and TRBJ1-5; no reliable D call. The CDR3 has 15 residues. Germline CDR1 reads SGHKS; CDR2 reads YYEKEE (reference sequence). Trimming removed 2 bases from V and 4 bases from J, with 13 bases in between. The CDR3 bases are TGTGCCAGCAGCTTCGGATCCGATCTAAATCAGCCCCAGCATTTT. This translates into CASSFGSDLNQPQHF. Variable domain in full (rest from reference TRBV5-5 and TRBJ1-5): DAGVTQSPTHLIKTRGQQVTLRCSPISGHKSVSWYQQVLGQGPQFIFQYYEKEERGRGNFPDRFSARQFPNYSSELNVNALLLGDSALYLCASSFGSDLNQPQHFGDGTRLSIL.

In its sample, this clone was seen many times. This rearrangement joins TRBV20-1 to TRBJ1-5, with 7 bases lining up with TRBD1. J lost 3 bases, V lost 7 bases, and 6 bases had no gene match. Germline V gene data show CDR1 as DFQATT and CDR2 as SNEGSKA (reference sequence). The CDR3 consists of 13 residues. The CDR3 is CSVPGQYNQPQHF. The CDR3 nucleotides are TGCAGTGTTCCGGGACAGTACAATCAGCCCCAGCATTTT.

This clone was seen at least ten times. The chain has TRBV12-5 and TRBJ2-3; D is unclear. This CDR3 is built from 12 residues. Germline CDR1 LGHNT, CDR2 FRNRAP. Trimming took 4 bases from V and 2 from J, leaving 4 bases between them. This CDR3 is CASGSNTDTQYF. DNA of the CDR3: TGTGCTAGTGGTTCAAACACAGATACGCAGTATTTT.

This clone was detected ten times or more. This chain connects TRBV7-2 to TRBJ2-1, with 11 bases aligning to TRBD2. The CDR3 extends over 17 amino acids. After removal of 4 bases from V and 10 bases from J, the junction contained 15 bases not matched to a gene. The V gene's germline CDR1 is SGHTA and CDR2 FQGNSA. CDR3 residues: CASSSLLAGGAIHEQFF. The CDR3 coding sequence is TGTGCCAGCAGCTCTCTGTTAGCGGGAGGGGCGATTCACGAGCAGTTCTTC.

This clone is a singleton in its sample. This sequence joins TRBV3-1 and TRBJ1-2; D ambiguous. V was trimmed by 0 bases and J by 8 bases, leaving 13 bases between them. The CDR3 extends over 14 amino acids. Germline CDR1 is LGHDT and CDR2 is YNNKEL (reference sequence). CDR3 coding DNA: TGTGCCAGCAGCCAAGATGGGCAGCGGAACGGCTACACCTTC. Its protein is CASSQDGQRNGYTF.

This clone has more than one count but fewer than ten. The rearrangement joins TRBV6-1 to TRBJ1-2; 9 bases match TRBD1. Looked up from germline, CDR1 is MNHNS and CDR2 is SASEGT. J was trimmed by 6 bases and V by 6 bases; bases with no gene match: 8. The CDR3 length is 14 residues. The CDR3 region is CASSPTGGGNGYTF. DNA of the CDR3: TGTGCCAGCAGCCCTACAGGGGGCGGTAATGGCTACACCTTC.

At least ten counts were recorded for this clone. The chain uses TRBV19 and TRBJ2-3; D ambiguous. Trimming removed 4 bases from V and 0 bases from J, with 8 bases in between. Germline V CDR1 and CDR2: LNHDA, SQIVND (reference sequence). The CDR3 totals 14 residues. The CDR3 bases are TGTGCCAGTAGTAGGACGCTTAGCACAGATACGCAGTATTTT. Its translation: CASSRTLSTDTQYF.

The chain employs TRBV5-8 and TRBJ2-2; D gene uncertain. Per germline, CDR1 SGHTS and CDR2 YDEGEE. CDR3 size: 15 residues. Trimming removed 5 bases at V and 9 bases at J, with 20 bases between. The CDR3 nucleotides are TGTGCCAGCAGTCCTCCTTTAGGGAACACTTGGGAGCTGTTTTTT. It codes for CASSPPLGNTWELFF.

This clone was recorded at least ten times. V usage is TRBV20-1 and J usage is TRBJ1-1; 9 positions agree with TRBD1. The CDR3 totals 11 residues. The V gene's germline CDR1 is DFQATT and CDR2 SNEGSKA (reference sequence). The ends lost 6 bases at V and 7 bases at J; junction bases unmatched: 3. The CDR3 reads CSALDRGEAFF. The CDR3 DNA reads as TGCAGTGCGCTGGACAGGGGTGAAGCTTTCTTT.

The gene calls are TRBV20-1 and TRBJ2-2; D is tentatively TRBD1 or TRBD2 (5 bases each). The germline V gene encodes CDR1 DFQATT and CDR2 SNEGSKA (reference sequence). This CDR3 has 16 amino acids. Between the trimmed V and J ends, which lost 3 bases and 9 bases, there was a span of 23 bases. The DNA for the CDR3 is TGCAGTGCTAGGACAGCCGGGCCTCAAGGGACCCGGGAGCTGTTTTTT. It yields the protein CSARTAGPQGTRELFF.

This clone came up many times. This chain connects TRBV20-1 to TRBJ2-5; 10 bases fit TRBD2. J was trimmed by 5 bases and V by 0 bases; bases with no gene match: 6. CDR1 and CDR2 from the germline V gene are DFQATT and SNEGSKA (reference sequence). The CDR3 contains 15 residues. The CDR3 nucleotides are TGCAGTGCTAGAGATGCACTAGCGGGAAGGGAGACCCAGTACTTC. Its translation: CSARDALAGRETQYF.

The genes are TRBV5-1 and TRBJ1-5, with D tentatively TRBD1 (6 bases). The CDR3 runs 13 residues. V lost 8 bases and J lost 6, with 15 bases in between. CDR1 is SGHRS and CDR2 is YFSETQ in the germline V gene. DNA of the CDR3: TGCGCCAGGTGCAGGGGTTCAGGTCAGCCCCAGCATTTT. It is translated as CARCRGSGQPQHF. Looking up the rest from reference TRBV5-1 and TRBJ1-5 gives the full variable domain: KAGVTQTPRYLIKTRGQQVTLSCSPISGHRSVSWYQQTPGQGLQFLFEYFSETQRNKGNFPGRFSGRQFSNSRSEMNVSTLELGDSALYLCARCRGSGQPQHFGDGTRLSIL.

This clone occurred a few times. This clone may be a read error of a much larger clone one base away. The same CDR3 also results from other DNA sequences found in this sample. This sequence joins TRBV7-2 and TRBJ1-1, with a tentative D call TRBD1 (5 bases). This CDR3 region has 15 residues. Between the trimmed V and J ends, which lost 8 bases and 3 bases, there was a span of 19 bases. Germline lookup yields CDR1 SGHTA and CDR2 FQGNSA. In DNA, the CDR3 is TGTGCCAGCGGCCCCGGTACAGGTGACTACACTGAAGCTTTCTTT. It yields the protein CASGPGTGDYTEAFF.

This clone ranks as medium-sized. CDR3 in amino acids: CATIRRGWNYGYTF. CDR3 in DNA: TGTGCCACAATCCGGAGGGGATGGAACTATGGCTACACCTTC. The V call is TRBV6-1, the J call TRBJ1-2; D is possibly TRBD1 (5 bases). The CDR3 is made up of 14 amino acids. V gave up 10 bases and J gave up 2 bases, with 17 bases separating them. Germline-derived CDR1 and CDR2 are MNHNS and SASEGT.

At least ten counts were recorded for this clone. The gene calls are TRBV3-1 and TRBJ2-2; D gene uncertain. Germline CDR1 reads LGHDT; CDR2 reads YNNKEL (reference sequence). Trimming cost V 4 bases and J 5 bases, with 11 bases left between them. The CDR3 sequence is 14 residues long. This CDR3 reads CASSPQSGTGELFF. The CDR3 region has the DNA TGTGCCAGCAGCCCGCAGTCCGGGACCGGGGAGCTGTTTTTT.

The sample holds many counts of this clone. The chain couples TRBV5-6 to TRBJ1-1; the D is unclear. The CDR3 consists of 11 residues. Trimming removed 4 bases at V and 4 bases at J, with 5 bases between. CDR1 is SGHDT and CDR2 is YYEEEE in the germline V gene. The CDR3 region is CASSLGTEAFF. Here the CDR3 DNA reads TGTGCCAGCAGCCTTGGCACTGAAGCTTTCTTT.

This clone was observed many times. CDR3 bases: TGCAGTGCTACCAGGGGGACAGGGAGTGGCTACACCTTC. Protein: CSATRGTGSGYTF. The chain combines TRBV20-1 with TRBJ1-2, with 9 bases that match TRBD1. There are 13 residues in the CDR3. Unmatched junction bases numbered 7, after V lost 4 bases and J lost 7 bases. CDR1 DFQATT and CDR2 SNEGSKA come from the germline V gene (reference sequence).

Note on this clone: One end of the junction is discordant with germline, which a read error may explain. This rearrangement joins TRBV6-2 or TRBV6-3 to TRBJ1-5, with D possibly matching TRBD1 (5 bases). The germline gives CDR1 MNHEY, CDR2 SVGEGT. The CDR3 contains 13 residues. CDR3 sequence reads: CASSKGDYQHQHF. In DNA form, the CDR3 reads TGTGCCAGCAGTAAAGGGGATTATCAGCACCAGCATTTT.